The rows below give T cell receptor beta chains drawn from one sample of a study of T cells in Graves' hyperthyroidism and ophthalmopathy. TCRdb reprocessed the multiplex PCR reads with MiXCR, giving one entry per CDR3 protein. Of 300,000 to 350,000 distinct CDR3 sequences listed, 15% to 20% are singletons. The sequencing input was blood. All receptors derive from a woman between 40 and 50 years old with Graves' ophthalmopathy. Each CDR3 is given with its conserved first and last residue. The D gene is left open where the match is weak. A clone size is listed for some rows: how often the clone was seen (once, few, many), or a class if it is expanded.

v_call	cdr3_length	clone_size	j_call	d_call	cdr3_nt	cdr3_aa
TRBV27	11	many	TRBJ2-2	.	TGTGCCACCCACTCGACCGGGGAGCTGTTTTTT	CATHSTGELFF
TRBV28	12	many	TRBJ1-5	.	TGTGCCAGCAGTTTGTCTCTTCAGCCCCAGCATTTT	CASSLSLQPQHF
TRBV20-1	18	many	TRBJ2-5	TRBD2	TGCAGTGCTCCCTCCTCCGGGACTAGCGGGAGGCGAGAAGAGACCCAGTACTTC	CSAPSSGTSGRREETQYF
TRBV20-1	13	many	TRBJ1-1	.	TGCAGTGCTGATCCGGGACAGAACACTGAAGCTTTCTTT	CSADPGQNTEAFF
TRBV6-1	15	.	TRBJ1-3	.	TGTGCCAGCAGCCCGATAAGCATGGGCAAAAACACCATATCTTTT	CASSPISMGKNTISF
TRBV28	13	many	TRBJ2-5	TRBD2	TGTGCCAGCAGTTTCGTGGGGGGGGAGACCCAGTACTTC	CASSFVGGETQYF
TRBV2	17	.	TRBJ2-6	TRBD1	TGTGCCAGCAGAGTCCCGGGACAGGGGGCTGGGGCCAACGTCCTGACTTTC	CASRVPGQGAGANVLTF
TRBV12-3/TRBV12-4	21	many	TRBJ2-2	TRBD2	TGTGCCAGCAGTTTAGAGGCGTGGACTAGCGGGACCCTAAGGAGCACCGGGGAGCTGTTTTTT	CASSLEAWTSGTLRSTGELFF
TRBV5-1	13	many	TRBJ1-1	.	TGCGCCAGCAGCTTTTGGGTGAACACTGAAGCTTTCTTT	CASSFWVNTEAFF
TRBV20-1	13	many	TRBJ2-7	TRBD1	TGCAGTGCTAACAAACAGGGGGCCTACGAGCAGTACTTC	CSANKQGAYEQYF
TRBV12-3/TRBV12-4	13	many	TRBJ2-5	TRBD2	TGTGCCAGCAGACTTAGCGGGATGGAGACCCAGTACTTC	CASRLSGMETQYF
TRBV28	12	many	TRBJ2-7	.	TGTGCCACGTCGGGTATTGGAAACGAGCAGTACTTC	CATSGIGNEQYF
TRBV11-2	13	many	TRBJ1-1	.	TGTGCCAGCAGCTCCACAATTTACACTGAAGCTTTCTTT	CASSSTIYTEAFF
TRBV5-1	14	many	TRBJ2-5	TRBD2	TGCGCCAGCACCCTAGCGGGAGCGTGGGAGACCCAGTACTTC	CASTLAGAWETQYF
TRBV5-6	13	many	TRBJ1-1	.	TGTGCCAGCAGTGCTCGGGTTTGGGCTGAAGCTTTCTTT	CASSARVWAEAFF
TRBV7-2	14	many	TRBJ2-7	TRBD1	TGTGCCAGCAGCTTAGGGACAGGGTCCTACGAGCAGTACTTC	CASSLGTGSYEQYF
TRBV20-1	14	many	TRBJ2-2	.	TGCAGTGCTAAGGTCGGGAGAGGGACCGGGGAGCTGTTTTTT	CSAKVGRGTGELFF
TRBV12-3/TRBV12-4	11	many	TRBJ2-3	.	TGTGCCAGCAGTGCCAGAGATACGCAGTATTTT	CASSARDTQYF
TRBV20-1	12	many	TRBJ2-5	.	TGCAGTGCCCTAGACAGAAAAGAGACCCAGTACTTC	CSALDRKETQYF
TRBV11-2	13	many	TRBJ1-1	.	TGTGCCAGCAGCTCACAGACGAACACTGAAGCTTTCTTT	CASSSQTNTEAFF
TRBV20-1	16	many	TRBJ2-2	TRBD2	TGCAGTGCTAGAGTGCGGTCTAGCGGGTACACCGGGGAGCTGTTTTTT	CSARVRSSGYTGELFF
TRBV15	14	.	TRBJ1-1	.	TGTGCCACCAGCAGAGATCGGCGGTACACTGAAGCTTTCTTT	CATSRDRRYTEAFF